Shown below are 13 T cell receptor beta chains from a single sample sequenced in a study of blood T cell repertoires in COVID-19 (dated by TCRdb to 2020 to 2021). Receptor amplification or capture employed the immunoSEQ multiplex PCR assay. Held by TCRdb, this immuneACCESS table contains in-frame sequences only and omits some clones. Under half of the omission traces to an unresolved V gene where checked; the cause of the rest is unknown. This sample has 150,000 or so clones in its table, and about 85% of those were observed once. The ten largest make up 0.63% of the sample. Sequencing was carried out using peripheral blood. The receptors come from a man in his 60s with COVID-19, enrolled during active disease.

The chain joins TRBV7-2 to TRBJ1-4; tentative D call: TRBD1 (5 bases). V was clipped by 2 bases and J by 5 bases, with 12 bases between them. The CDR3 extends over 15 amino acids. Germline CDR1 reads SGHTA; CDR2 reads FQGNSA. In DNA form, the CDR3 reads TGTGCCAGCAGCTTATGGGGCGCAGAAAATGAAAAACTGTTTTTT. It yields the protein CASSLWGAENEKLFF.

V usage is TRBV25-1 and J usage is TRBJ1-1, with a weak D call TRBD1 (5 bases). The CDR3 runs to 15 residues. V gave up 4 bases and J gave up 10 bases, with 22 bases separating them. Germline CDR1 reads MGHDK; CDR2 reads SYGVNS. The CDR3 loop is CASSALLGTLSPAFF. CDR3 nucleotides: TGTGCCAGCAGTGCCCTCTTAGGGACTCTCTCACCAGCTTTCTTT.

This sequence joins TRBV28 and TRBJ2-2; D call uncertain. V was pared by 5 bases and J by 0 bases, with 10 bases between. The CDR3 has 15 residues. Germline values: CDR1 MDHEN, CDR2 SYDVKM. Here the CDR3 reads CASSVRNANTGELFF. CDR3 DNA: TGTGCCAGCAGTGTCAGAAACGCGAACACCGGGGAGCTGTTTTTT.

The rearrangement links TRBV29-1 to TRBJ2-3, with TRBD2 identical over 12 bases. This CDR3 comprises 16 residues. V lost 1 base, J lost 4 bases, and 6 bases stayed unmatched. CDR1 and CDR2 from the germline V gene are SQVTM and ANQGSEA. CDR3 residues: CSVEGASGRAPDTQYF. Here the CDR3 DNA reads TGCAGCGTTGAAGGGGCTAGCGGGAGGGCCCCAGATACGCAGTATTTT.

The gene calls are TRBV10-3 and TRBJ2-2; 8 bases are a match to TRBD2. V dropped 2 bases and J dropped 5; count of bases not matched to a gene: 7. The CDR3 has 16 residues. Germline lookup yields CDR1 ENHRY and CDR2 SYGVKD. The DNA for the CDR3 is TGTGCCATCAGTGAGGGTAGCGGGAAGGTAACCGGGGAGCTGTTTTTT. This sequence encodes CAISEGSGKVTGELFF.

This chain's CDR3 is CASSVIGTEAFF. In nucleotides, the CDR3 is TGTGCCAGCAGCGTAATCGGCACTGAAGCTTTCTTT. The rearrangement uses TRBV11-2 and TRBJ1-1; D remains unclear. CDR1 SGHAT and CDR2 FQNNGV come from the germline V gene. The V end was cut by 5 bases, the J end by 4 bases, with 8 bases between. The CDR3 runs 12 residues. The variable domain in full, completed from reference TRBV11-2 and TRBJ1-1, reads EAGVAQSPRYKIIEKRQSVAFWCNPISGHATLYWYQQILGQGPKLLIQFQNNGVVDDSQLPKDRFSAERLKGVDSTLKIQPAKLEDSAVYLCASSVIGTEAFFGQGTRLTVV.

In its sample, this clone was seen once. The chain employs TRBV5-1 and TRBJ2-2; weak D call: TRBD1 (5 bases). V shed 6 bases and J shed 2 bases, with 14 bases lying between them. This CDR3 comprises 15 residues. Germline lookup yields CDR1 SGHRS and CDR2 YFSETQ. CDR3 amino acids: CASTDRVPNTGELFF. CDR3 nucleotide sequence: TGCGCCAGCACAGACAGAGTTCCCAACACCGGGGAGCTGTTTTTT.

CDR3 DNA: TGTGCCAGCAGCCAACCGGGACAGGTGTACAATGAGCAGTTCTTC. The encoded protein is CASSQPGQVYNEQFF. The V call is TRBV3-1 (or the pseudogene TRBV3-2), the J call TRBJ2-1; 8 positions agree with TRBD1. This CDR3 has 15 amino acids. Germline V gene lookup returns CDR1 LGHDT and CDR2 YNNKEL (reference sequence). V was clipped by 2 bases and J by 4 bases; unmatched bases: 4.

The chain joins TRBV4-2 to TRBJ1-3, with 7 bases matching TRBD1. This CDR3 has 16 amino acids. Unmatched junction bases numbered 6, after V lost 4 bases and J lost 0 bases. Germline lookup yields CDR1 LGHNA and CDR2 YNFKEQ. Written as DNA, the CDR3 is TGTGCCAGCAGCCCCGAGGGGACAGTCTCTGGAAACACCATATATTTT. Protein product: CASSPEGTVSGNTIYF.

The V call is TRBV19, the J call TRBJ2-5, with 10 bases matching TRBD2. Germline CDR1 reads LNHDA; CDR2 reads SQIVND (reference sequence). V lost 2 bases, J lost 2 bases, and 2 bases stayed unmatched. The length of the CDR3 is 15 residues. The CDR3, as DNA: TGTGCCAGTAGTATACTAGCGGGGGTACAAGAGACCCAGTACTTC. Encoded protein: CASSILAGVQETQYF.

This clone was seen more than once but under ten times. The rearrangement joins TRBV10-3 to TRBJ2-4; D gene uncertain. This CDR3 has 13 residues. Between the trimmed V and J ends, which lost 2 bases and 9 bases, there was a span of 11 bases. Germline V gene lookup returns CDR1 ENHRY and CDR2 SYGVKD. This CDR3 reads CAISEAPGVIQYF. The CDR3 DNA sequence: TGTGCCATCAGTGAGGCGCCCGGTGTCATTCAGTACTTC.

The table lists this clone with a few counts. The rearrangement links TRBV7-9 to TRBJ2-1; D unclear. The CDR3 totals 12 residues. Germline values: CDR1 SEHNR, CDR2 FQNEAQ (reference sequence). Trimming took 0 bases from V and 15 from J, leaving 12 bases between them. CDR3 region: CASSLAPPVAFF. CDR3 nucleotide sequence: TGTGCCAGCAGCTTAGCGCCTCCCGTGGCGTTCTTC.

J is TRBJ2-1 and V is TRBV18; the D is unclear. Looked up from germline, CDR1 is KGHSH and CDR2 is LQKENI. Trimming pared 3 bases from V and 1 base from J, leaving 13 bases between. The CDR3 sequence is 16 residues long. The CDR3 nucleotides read TGTGCCAGCTCACCGAGGCGTACAAATTCCTACAATGAGCAGTTCTTC. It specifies CASSPRRTNSYNEQFF.